The rows below give T cell receptor beta chains drawn from one sample of a study of beta chain features in type 1 diabetes. TCRdb's copy holds only in-frame clones and misses some; the assay was immunoSEQ multiplex PCR. This sample has 200,000 to 250,000 clones, with around 10% found just once. Sequencing was performed on naive CD4+ T cells from blood. These receptors originate from a woman in her late teens or twenties in good health. Each CDR3 is given without its conserved first and last residue.

TRBV14,14,ASSLRTGGGISEAF
TRBV30,8,AWIDTEAF
TRBV4-1,13,ASSQAGTSGYEQY
TRBV5-4,11,ASSTGTGDGYT
TRBV21-1,12,ASSGTSGRDTQY
TRBV5-4,13,ASRLVGGSYNEQF
TRBV9,13,ASSVLAANTGELF
TRBV11-2,13,ASSLVRRTAGELF
TRBV7-9,9,ASSLGDSEF
TRBV10-2,13,ASRRAGGSTDTQY
TRBV30,14,AWRRLFRGGMGGYT
TRBV5-6,13,ASSLTPGADQPQH
TRBV6-6,12,ASRLAGVVNEQY
TRBV18,13,ASSAGYSGANVLT
TRBV5-1,16,ASSSPAGTSGSPYEQY
TRBV5-4,14,ASSLESSGSYNEQF
TRBV5-6,12,ASSLALSNSPLH
TRBV5-4,13,ASSPRDRLTGELF
TRBV5-6,13,ASSLKFRGDTEAF
TRBV19,14,ASSPPGGIGNQPQH
TRBV11-2,13,ASSLGQGAGTEAF
TRBV30,9,ARSPAYEQY